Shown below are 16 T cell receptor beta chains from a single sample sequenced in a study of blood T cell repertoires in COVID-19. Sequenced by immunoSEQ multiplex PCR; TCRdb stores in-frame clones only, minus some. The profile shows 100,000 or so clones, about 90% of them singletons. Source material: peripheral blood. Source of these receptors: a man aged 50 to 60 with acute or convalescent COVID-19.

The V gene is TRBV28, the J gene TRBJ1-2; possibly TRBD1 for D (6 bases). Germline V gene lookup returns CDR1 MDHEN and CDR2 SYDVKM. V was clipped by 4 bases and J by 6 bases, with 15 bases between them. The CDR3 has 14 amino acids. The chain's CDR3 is CASSWIGQTDGYTF. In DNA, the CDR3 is TGTGCCAGCAGTTGGATAGGACAGACGGATGGCTACACCTTC.

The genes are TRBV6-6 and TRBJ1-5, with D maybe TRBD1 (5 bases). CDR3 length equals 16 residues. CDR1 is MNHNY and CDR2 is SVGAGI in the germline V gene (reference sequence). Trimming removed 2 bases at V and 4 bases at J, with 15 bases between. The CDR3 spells CASSYGGGGSNQPQHF. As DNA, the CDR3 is TGTGCCAGCAGTTACGGGGGGGGAGGCTCAAATCAGCCCCAGCATTTT.

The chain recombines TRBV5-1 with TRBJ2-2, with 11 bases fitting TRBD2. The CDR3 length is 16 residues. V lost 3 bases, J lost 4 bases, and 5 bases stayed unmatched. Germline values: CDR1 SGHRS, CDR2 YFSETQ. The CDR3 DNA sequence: TGCGCCAGCAGCTCGACTAGCGGGGTTACCACCGGGGAGCTGTTTTTT. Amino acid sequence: CASSSTSGVTTGELFF.

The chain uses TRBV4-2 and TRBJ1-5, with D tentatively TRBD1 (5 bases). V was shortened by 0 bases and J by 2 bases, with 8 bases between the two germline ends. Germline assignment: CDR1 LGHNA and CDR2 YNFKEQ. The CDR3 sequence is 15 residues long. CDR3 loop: CASSQDPRGNQPQHF. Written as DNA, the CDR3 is TGTGCCAGCAGCCAAGATCCCAGGGGCAATCAGCCCCAGCATTTT.

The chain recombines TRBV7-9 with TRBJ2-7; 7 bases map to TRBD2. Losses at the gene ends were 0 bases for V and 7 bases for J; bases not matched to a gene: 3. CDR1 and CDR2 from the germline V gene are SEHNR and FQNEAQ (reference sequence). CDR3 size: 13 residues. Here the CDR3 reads CASSLAGGSEQYF. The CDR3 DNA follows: TGTGCCAGCAGCTTAGCGGGGGGGAGTGAGCAGTACTTC.

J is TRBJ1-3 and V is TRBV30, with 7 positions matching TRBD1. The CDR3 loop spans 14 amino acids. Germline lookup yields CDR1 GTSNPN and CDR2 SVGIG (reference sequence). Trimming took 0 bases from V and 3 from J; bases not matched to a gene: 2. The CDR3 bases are TGTGCCTGGAGTGTACAGGGGATTGGAAACACCATATATTTT. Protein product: CAWSVQGIGNTIYF.

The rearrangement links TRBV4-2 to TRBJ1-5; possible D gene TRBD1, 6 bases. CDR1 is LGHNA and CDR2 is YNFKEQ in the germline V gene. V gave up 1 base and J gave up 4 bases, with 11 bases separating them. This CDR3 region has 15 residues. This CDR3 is CASSQGQGFNQPQHF. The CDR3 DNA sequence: TGTGCCAGCAGCCAAGGGCAGGGGTTTAATCAGCCCCAGCATTTT.

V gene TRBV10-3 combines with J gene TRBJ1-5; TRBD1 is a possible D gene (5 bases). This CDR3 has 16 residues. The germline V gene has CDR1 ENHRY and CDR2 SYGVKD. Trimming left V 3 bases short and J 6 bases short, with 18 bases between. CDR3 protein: CAISDPRGGEGQPQHF. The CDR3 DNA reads TGTGCCATCAGTGACCCACGGGGAGGGGAAGGTCAGCCCCAGCATTTT.

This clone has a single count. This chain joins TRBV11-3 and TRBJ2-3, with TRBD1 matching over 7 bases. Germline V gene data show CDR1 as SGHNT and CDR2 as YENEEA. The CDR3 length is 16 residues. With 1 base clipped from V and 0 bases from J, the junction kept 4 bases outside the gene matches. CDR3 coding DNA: TGTGCCAGCAGCTTAGGACAGGGACATAGCACAGATACGCAGTATTTT. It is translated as CASSLGQGHSTDTQYF.

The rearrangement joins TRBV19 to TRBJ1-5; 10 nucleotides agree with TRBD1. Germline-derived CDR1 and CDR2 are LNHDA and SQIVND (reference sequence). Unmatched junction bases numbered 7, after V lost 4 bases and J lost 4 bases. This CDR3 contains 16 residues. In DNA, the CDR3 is TGTGCCAGTAGTAGCGGGGACAGGGGCAGTAATCAGCCCCAGCATTTT. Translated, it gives CASSSGDRGSNQPQHF.

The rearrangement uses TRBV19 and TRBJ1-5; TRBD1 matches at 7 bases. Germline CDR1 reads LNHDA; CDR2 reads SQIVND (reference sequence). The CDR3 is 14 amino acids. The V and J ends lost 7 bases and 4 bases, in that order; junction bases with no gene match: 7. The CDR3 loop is CASKRDSENQPQHF. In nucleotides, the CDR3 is TGTGCCAGTAAAAGGGACAGCGAGAATCAGCCCCAGCATTTT.

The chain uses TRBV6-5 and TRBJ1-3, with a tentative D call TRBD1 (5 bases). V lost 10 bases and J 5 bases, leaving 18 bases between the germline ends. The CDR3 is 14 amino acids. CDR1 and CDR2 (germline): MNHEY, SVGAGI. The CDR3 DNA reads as TGTGCCACCAGACAGACATTCACCCGAAACACCATATATTTT. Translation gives CATRQTFTRNTIYF.

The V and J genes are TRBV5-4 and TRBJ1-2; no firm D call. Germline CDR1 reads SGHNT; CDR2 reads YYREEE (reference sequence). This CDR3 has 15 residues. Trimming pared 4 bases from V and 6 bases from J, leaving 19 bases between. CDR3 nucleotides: TGTGCCAGCAGCAAACGCTTATCGGGGAACGATGGCTACACCTTC. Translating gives CASSKRLSGNDGYTF.

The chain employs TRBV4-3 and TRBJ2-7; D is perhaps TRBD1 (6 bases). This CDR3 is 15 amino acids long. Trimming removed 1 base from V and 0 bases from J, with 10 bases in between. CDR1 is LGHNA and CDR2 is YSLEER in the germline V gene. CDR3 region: CASSQGARGSYEQYF. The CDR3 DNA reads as TGCGCCAGCAGCCAAGGGGCCAGGGGCTCCTACGAGCAGTACTTC.

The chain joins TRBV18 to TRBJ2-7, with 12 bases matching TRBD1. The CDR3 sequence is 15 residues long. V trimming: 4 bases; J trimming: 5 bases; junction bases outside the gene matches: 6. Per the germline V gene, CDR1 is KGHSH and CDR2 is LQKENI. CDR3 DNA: TGTGCCAGCTCACGGGACAGGGGGCTTTCTGACGAGCAGTACTTC. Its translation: CASSRDRGLSDEQYF.

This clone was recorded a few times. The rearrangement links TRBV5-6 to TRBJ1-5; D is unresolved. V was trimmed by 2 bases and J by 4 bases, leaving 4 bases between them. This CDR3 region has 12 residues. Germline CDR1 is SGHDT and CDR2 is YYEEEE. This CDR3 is CASSFRNQPQHF. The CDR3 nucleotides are TGTGCCAGCAGCTTCAGAAATCAGCCCCAGCATTTT.